Sequencing of this T cell receptor (beta chain) was carried out in a study of CD8 T cells in ankylosing spondylitis. Overall study results and limits: It appeared that ankylosing spondylitis blood was characterized by a TCR beta motif of several highly homologous variants.

CDR1 SSHAT and CDR2 FNYEAQ come from the germline V gene (reference sequence). Trimming cost V 1 base and J 0 bases, with 16 bases left between them. CDR3 length: 18 amino acids. This clonotype was recorded a few times. The antigen remains unidentified. One entry per CDR3 protein results from TCRdb running MiXCR on the 5' RACE reads. This table holds about 400,000 distinct CDR3 sequences, approximately 22% found once. This receptor was obtained from a male donor with ankylosing spondylitis or in good health (not recorded which). Sequenced: blood, either unsorted or a sorted T cell fraction (not recorded which). The chain joins TRBV7-7 to TRBJ2-1; D may be TRBD1 or TRBD2 (5 bases each). CDR3 sequence reads: CASSLEYGAESSYNEQFF. As DNA, the CDR3 is TGTGCCAGCAGCTTAGAGTACGGGGCCGAAAGCTCCTACAATGAGCAGTTCTTC.